Listed below are T cell receptor beta chains from one sample, sequenced in a study of blood T cell repertoires in COVID-19. The method was immunoSEQ multiplex PCR; TCRdb's version includes in-frame clones alone and lacks a portion of them. The sample carries about 240,000 clones, about 90% recorded once. The sequenced sample was peripheral blood. These TCRs come from a man aged 55 to 70 who had recovered from COVID-19. CDR3s include the opening cysteine and the closing phenylalanine or tryptophan. The order of the fields is J gene, D gene, V gene, CDR3 length, clone size, CDR3 DNA, CDR3 protein. A D gene is named only where the DNA matches it firmly. Clone size is shown for a subset of rows, as once, few, many or a class of expanded clone.

TRBJ1-6,TRBD1,TRBV6-1,18,.,TGTGCCAGCAGTGAAGCGGAAGGGGGCGCAGATCTAGATTCACCCCTCCACTTT,CASSEAEGGADLDSPLHF
TRBJ2-1,TRBD2,TRBV5-6,15,.,TGTGCCAGCAGTTCGGGACTAGCGGTGTACAATGAGCAGTTCTTC,CASSSGLAVYNEQFF
TRBJ1-5,.,TRBV5-1,13,.,TGCGCCAGCAGTTTAGGGGTGGAACAGCCCCAGCATTTT,CASSLGVEQPQHF
TRBJ2-7,TRBD1,TRBV5-1,17,.,TGCGCCAGCAGCTGGGCACCCTCGGGACAGGGGCCCTACGAGCAGTACTTC,CASSWAPSGQGPYEQYF
TRBJ2-2,.,TRBV5-8,16,.,TGTGCCAGCAGCTACCGTGGGGGGTCGAACACCGGGGAGCTGTTTTTT,CASSYRGGSNTGELFF
TRBJ2-1,.,TRBV3-1/TRBV3-2,14,.,TGTGCCAGCAGCCAAGGACAGTCGACCAATGAGCAGTTCTTC,CASSQGQSTNEQFF
TRBJ2-1,TRBD1,TRBV24-1,14,.,TGTGCCACCACCGGGACAGGGGCGTACAATGAGCAGTTCTTC,CATTGTGAYNEQFF
TRBJ2-5,TRBD2,TRBV7-2,14,.,TGTGCCAGCAGCTCTCCGGGGGGTCAAGAGACCCAGTACTTC,CASSSPGGQETQYF
TRBJ1-6,.,TRBV7-8,16,few,TGTGCCAGCAGCTCCCGGTCGGACATCACCCCTTCACCCCTCCACTTT,CASSSRSDITPSPLHF
TRBJ1-1,TRBD1,TRBV11-2,17,.,TGTGCCAGCAGCCTCCTCGCGGGGCCGAACAGGGGGCGGGTGGCTTTCTTT,CASSLLAGPNRGRVAFF
TRBJ2-5,TRBD2,TRBV29-1,13,.,TGCAGCGTTGAACCGGGGGGGGGAGAGACCCAGTACTTC,CSVEPGGGETQYF
TRBJ2-7,.,TRBV5-8,12,.,TGTGCCAGCAATACAGGCTCCTACGAGCAGTACTTC,CASNTGSYEQYF
TRBJ1-1,TRBD1,TRBV9,14,.,TGTGCCAGCAGCGCGGGACAGTTGAACACTGAAGCTTTCTTT,CASSAGQLNTEAFF
TRBJ2-4,TRBD1,TRBV11-2,15,.,TGTGCCAGCAGCTTGGGACAGGGGTACAAAAACATTCAGTACTTC,CASSLGQGYKNIQYF
TRBJ1-5,.,TRBV12-5,14,.,TGTGCTAGTGGTACTGACAGGACGGTTCAGCCCCAGCATTTT,CASGTDRTVQPQHF
TRBJ2-6,.,TRBV19,18,.,TGTGCCAGTAGGATTGGAGGGGGCTTAAGCTCTGGGGCCAACGTCCTGACTTTC,CASRIGGGLSSGANVLTF
TRBJ2-1,.,TRBV14,13,.,TGTGCCAGCAGCACCCTCAGGTACAATGAGCAGTTCTTC,CASSTLRYNEQFF
TRBJ2-3,.,TRBV14,15,.,TGTGCCAGCAGCCAAGAACTACTAGTATCAGATACGCAGTATTTT,CASSQELLVSDTQYF
TRBJ1-5,.,TRBV6-6,13,.,TGTGCCAGCCAACAGGGTAGCAATCAGCCCCAGCATTTT,CASQQGSNQPQHF
TRBJ2-7,.,TRBV25-1,12,.,TGTGCCAGCAGTGATAGGACAGTCGCGCAGTACTTC,CASSDRTVAQYF
TRBJ2-2,TRBD1,TRBV10-3,16,.,TGTGCCATCGGCGGGACAGGGGGCCCGAACACCGGGGAGCTGTTTTTT,CAIGGTGGPNTGELFF
TRBJ2-5,.,TRBV25-1,16,.,TGTGCCAGCAGTGAACAGGCCAGGGGGGCGCGGGAGACCCAGTACTTC,CASSEQARGARETQYF
TRBJ1-4,TRBD1,TRBV25-1,16,.,TGTGCCAGCAGTGGGACAGGGGATGCAACTAATGAAAAACTGTTTTTT,CASSGTGDATNEKLFF
TRBJ1-5,.,TRBV19,13,once,TGTGCCAGTACCCTGGTTAGTAATCAGCCCCAGCATTTT,CASTLVSNQPQHF
TRBJ2-4,.,TRBV29-1,14,.,TGCAGCGCACAGGACCCTCTAGCCAAAAACATTCAGTACTTC,CSAQDPLAKNIQYF
TRBJ2-1,TRBD2,TRBV7-9,19,.,TGTGCCAGCAGCGCCAAAAGGCTAGCGGGGGGCCTAGCCTACAATGAGCAGTTCTTC,CASSAKRLAGGLAYNEQFF
TRBJ2-1,.,TRBV6-1,12,.,TGTGCCAGCAGTGAGGTTGGGCGTGAGCAGTTCTTC,CASSEVGREQFF
TRBJ2-3,TRBD2,TRBV10-2,16,.,TGCGCCAGCAGTGGGCGACTAGCGGGGCCCACAGATACGCAGTATTTT,CASSGRLAGPTDTQYF
TRBJ2-7,.,TRBV15,14,.,TGTGCCACCAGCAGAGATGCACTAGTTCACGAGCAGTACTTC,CATSRDALVHEQYF
TRBJ1-1,.,TRBV6-1,14,.,TGTGCCAGCAGTGACAGGGGAATGAACACTGAAGCTTTCTTT,CASSDRGMNTEAFF
TRBJ1-1,TRBD1,TRBV20-1,15,.,TGCAGTGCTAGTGGGGGACAGGGGACTGCCACTGAAGCTTTCTTT,CSASGGQGTATEAFF
TRBJ1-1,.,TRBV29-1,16,.,TGCAGCGTTGAAGAAATGGGACTCACCGGGCGGACTGAAGCTTTCTTT,CSVEEMGLTGRTEAFF
TRBJ1-1,TRBD1,TRBV5-1,15,.,TGCGCCAGCAGCTTAACGACAGGGATGAACACTGAAGCTTTCTTT,CASSLTTGMNTEAFF
TRBJ1-3,.,TRBV28,14,.,TGTGCCAGCAGCCCTGGAGGAGCGGGAAACACCATATATTTT,CASSPGGAGNTIYF
TRBJ2-2,TRBD2,TRBV7-2,15,.,TGTGCCAGCACTATTAGCGGGCCTCTCACCGGGGAGCTGTTTTTT,CASTISGPLTGELFF
TRBJ1-3,.,TRBV27,15,.,TGTGCCAGCAGTACGGGACTGCTCTCTGGAAACACCATATATTTT,CASSTGLLSGNTIYF
TRBJ1-1,.,TRBV5-1,14,.,TGCGCCAGCAGCTTGACACCCGTGAACACTGAAGCTTTCTTT,CASSLTPVNTEAFF
TRBJ1-2,.,TRBV19,14,.,TGTGCCAGTAGTGCCCCGACTGACAACTATGGCTACACCTTC,CASSAPTDNYGYTF
TRBJ1-4,TRBD1,TRBV4-2,16,.,TGTGCCAGCAGCCAGAGAATAGACAGGGGAAGGGAAAAACTGTTTTTT,CASSQRIDRGREKLFF
TRBJ2-7,.,TRBV19,15,.,TGTGCCAGTAGTAACCCCCACGCGGGAATCTGGGAGCAGTACTTC,CASSNPHAGIWEQYF
TRBJ1-1,.,TRBV19,12,.,TGTGCCAGTAGTATACCTACGGTAGAAGCTTTCTTT,CASSIPTVEAFF
TRBJ2-1,.,TRBV12-3/TRBV12-4,11,few,TGTGCCAGCACCAGGGGGGATGAGCAGTTCTTC,CASTRGDEQFF
TRBJ2-7,TRBD2,TRBV20-1,18,.,TGCAGTGCTAGTGGTCTTATGTCTAGCGGGGGTTCTTCCTACGAGCAGTACTTC,CSASGLMSSGGSSYEQYF
TRBJ2-3,TRBD2,TRBV2,14,.,TGTGCCAGCGAGCGGGACTTAAGCACAGATACGCAGTATTTT,CASERDLSTDTQYF
TRBJ1-2,.,TRBV6-5,14,once,TGTGCCAGCAGTTACCACTCCGGGGGCTATGGCTACACCTTC,CASSYHSGGYGYTF
TRBJ2-3,.,TRBV20-1,12,once,TGCAGTGCTAGTCTAAACACAGATACGCAGTATTTT,CSASLNTDTQYF